The 15 T cell receptor beta chains below come from one sample, sequenced in a study of T cells in Graves' hyperthyroidism and ophthalmopathy. There were TCR beta CDR3 regions amplified from RNA transcripts. HTBI primers were used for first-round RT-PCR of the TCR CDR3. Each CDR3 protein gets one entry after TCRdb re-called the multiplex PCR reads with MiXCR. This table has almost 600,000 distinct CDR3 sequences, approximately 44% appearing once. Specimen: peripheral blood or thyroid tissue (not recorded which). These receptors were taken from a woman under 30 with Graves' hyperthyroidism.

J is TRBJ1-1 and V is TRBV29-1; the D is unclear. Per germline, CDR1 SQVTM and CDR2 ANQGSEA. The ends were cut back, 4 bases at V and 9 bases at J, with 12 bases in the middle. CDR3 length: 11 amino acids. This CDR3 reads CSVAGEQKAFF. In DNA, the CDR3 is TGCAGCGTTGCCGGAGAACAGAAAGCTTTCTTT.

This clonotype was seen at least ten times. The gene calls are TRBV4-1 and TRBJ1-3; D perhaps matches TRBD1 (6 bases). This CDR3 has 15 residues. In germline, CDR1 is MGHRA, CDR2 YSYEKL. V was shortened by 5 bases and J by 1 base, with 12 bases between the two germline ends. The CDR3 region has the DNA TGCGCCAGCAGCGTAAGAGGGGGTTCTGGAAACACCATATATTTT. It is translated as CASSVRGGSGNTIYF.

Comments on this clonotype: Since the CDR3 does not end with the conserved phenylalanine or tryptophan, this likely comes from a read error. The chain joins TRBV27 to TRBJ2-2, with 7 bases aligning to TRBD1. J gave up 3 bases and V 7 bases, and 5 bases lay outside the gene matches. CDR3 length: 14 residues. From germline, CDR1 is MNHEY and CDR2 SMNVEV (reference sequence). The CDR3 is CASKGGADTGELFS. The CDR3 nucleotides are TGTGCCAGCAAAGGGGGCGCGGACACCGGGGAGCTGTTTTCT.

The V call is TRBV20-1, the J call TRBJ2-7, with TRBD2 matching 10 bases. CDR3 length equals 16 residues. Looked up from germline, CDR1 is DFQATT and CDR2 is SNEGSKA (reference sequence). Losses at the gene ends were 1 base for V and 9 bases for J; bases not matched to a gene: 15. CDR3 in DNA: TGCAGTGCTAGAGTCGGGGCTAGCGGGAGTGTCGAGGTGCAGTACTTC. It specifies CSARVGASGSVEVQYF.

This clonotype has ten or more counts. V usage is TRBV4-3 and J usage is TRBJ2-5; D is undetermined. The V end lost 0 bases, the J end lost 3 bases, and 5 bases lay between the germline ends. In germline, CDR1 is LGHNA, CDR2 YSLEER. The CDR3 length is 13 residues. The chain's CDR3 is CASSQERKETQYF. DNA of the CDR3: TGCGCCAGCAGCCAAGAGAGGAAAGAGACCCAGTACTTC.

The table lists this clonotype with many counts. This chain connects TRBV3-1 to TRBJ1-5; no firm D call. This CDR3 spans 13 amino acids. Germline V CDR1 and CDR2: LGHDT, YNNKEL (reference sequence). Trimming took off 0 bases at V and 10 bases at J, with 10 bases between the two ends. The DNA for the CDR3 is TGTGCCAGCAGCCAAGAAGCTGACGGCCCCCAGCATTTT. It codes for CASSQEADGPQHF. The variable domain in full, with the rest retrieved from reference TRBV3-1 and TRBJ1-5, is DTAVSQTPKYLVTQMGNDKSIKCEQNLGHDTMYWYKQDSKKFLKIMFSYNNKELIINETVPNRFSPKSPDKAHLNLHINSLELGDSAVYFCASSQEADGPQHFGDGTRLSIL.

This chain joins TRBV19 and TRBJ1-3; D unclear. This CDR3 spans 18 amino acids. Germline V lookup: CDR1 LNHDA, CDR2 SQIVND (reference sequence). V lost 7 bases and J 0 bases, leaving 22 bases between the germline ends. The CDR3 reads CASTQGRSMASSGNTIYF. The CDR3 nucleotides are TGTGCCAGTACCCAAGGAAGGAGTATGGCCAGCTCTGGAAACACCATATATTTT.

The chain employs TRBV12-3 or TRBV12-4 and TRBJ2-1; 8 nucleotides match TRBD1. The ends lost 6 bases at V and 7 bases at J; junction bases unmatched: 8. CDR3 length: 14 amino acids. In DNA form, the CDR3 reads TGTGCCAGCAGCTACAGGGGGATCGGGAATGAGCAGTTCTTC. It encodes CASSYRGIGNEQFF.

The V gene is TRBV9, the J gene TRBJ2-7, with a weak D call TRBD2 (5 bases). CDR1 and CDR2 (germline): SGDLS, YYNGEE. The CDR3 is 13 amino acids. V lost 4 bases and J lost 6, with 14 bases in between. CDR3 sequence (DNA): TGTGCCAGCAGCCAAACTAGTCTCGGCGAGCAGTACTTC. Translating it yields CASSQTSLGEQYF.

This clonotype was recorded at least ten times. The V and J genes are TRBV20-1 and TRBJ2-6, with D maybe TRBD1 (5 bases). CDR3 length: 14 amino acids. The V gene's germline CDR1 is DFQATT and CDR2 SNEGSKA (reference sequence). The V end lost 6 bases, the J end lost 1 base, and 10 bases lay between the germline ends. The CDR3 loop reads CSAFDSSGANVLTF. The CDR3 DNA is TGCAGTGCCTTCGACAGTTCTGGGGCCAACGTCCTGACTTTC.

This clonotype was counted at least ten times. The chain uses TRBV10-1 and TRBJ1-5; D uncertain. This CDR3 is 16 amino acids long. The germline V and J ends were trimmed by 5 bases and 3 bases, with 17 bases remaining between them. Germline CDR1 WNHNN, CDR2 SYGVQD (reference sequence). The CDR3 spells CASSRTWGRVNQPQHF. DNA for the CDR3: TGCGCCAGCAGTAGGACGTGGGGTAGGGTCAATCAGCCCCAGCATTTT.

CDR3 bases: TGCAGTGCCCAATCTGCCGGTCAGCATTTT. This sequence encodes CSAQSAGQHF. The V and J genes are TRBV20-1 and TRBJ1-5; D is ambiguous. The CDR3 has 10 amino acids. Germline CDR1 and CDR2: DFQATT and SNEGSKA (reference sequence). Trimming left V 6 bases short and J 13 bases short, with 13 bases between.

The chain couples TRBV4-1 to TRBJ2-2; 8 bases agree with TRBD1. J lost 7 bases, V lost 6 bases, and 7 bases had no gene match. CDR1 is MGHRA, CDR2 YSYEKL, per germline. This CDR3 is built from 14 residues. The CDR3 region has the DNA TGCGCCAGCAGACCACAGGGGGGTGGCGGGGAGCTGTTTTTT. Its translation is CASRPQGGGGELFF.

The rearrangement uses TRBV20-1 and TRBJ1-1; D is undetermined. CDR3 length: 13 amino acids. Germline CDR1 reads DFQATT; CDR2 reads SNEGSKA (reference sequence). With 6 bases removed from V and 2 bases from J, the gap between germline ends came to 13 bases. The DNA for the CDR3 is TGCAGTGCCACCAGTGACCCAAACACTGAAGCTTTCTTT. Translation gives CSATSDPNTEAFF.

The chain carries TRBV7-2 and TRBJ2-5; 8 positions agree with TRBD1. Germline CDR1 and CDR2: SGHTA and FQGNSA. With V trimmed by 5 bases and J by 0 bases, 5 bases remained unmatched. The CDR3 loop spans 15 amino acids. The CDR3 region has the DNA TGTGCCAGCAGCCAAAGGACAGGGCACCAAGAGACCCAGTACTTC. It translates to CASSQRTGHQETQYF.